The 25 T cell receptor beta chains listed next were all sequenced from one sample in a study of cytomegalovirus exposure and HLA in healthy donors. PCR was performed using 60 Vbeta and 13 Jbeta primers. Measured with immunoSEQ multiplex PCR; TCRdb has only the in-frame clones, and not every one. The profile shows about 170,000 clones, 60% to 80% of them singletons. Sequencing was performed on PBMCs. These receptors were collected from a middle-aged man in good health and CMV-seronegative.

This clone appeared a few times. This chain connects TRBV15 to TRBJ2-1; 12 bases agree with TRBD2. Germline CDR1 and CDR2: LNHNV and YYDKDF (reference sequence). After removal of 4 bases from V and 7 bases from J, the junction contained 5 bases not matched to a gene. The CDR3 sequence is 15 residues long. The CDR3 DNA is TGTGCCACCAGCACTCAACTAGCGGGAGGTAATGAGCAGTTCTTC. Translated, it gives CATSTQLAGGNEQFF.

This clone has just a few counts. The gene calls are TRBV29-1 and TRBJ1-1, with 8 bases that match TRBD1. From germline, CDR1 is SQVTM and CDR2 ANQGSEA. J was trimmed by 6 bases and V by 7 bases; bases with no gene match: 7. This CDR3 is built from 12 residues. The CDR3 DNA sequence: TGCAGCGCGTACAGGGGGGAGGCTGAAGCTTTCTTT. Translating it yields CSAYRGEAEAFF.

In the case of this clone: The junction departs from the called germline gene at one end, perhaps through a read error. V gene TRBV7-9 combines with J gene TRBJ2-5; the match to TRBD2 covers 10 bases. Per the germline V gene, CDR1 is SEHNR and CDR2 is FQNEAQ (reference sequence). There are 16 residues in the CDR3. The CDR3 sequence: CSSSLDLAGVTETQYF. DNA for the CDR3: TGTTCCAGCAGCTTAGATCTAGCGGGAGTTACGGAGACCCAGTACTTC.

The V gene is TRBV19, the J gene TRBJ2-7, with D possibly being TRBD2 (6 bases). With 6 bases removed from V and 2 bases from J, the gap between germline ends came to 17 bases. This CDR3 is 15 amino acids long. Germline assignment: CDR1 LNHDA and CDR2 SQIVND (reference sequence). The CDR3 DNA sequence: TGTGCCAGTAGATATAGTCCCCGGGGGACCTACGAGCAGTACTTC. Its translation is CASRYSPRGTYEQYF.

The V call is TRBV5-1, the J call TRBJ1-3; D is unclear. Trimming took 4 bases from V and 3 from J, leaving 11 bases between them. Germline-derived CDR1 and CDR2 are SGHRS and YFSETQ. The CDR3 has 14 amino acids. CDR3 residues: CASSMGPGGNTIYF. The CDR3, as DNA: TGCGCCAGCAGCATGGGCCCGGGTGGAAACACCATATATTTT. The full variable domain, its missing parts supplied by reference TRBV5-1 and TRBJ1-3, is KAGVTQTPRYLIKTRGQQVTLSCSPISGHRSVSWYQQTPGQGLQFLFEYFSETQRNKGNFPGRFSGRQFSNSRSEMNVSTLELGDSALYLCASSMGPGGNTIYFGEGSWLTVV.

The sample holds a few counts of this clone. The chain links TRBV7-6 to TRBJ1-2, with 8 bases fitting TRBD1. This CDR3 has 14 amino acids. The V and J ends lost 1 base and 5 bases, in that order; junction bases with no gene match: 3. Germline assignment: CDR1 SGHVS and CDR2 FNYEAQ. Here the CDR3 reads CASSLENRGYGYTF. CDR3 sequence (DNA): TGTGCCAGCAGCTTAGAAAACAGGGGGTATGGCTACACCTTC.

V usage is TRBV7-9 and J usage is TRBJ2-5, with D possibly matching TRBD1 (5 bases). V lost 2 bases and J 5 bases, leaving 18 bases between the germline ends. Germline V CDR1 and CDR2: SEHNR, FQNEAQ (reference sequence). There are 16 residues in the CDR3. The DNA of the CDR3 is TGTGCCAGCAGCTTATCCCGACAGACCGGTGGGGAGACCCAGTACTTC. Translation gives CASSLSRQTGGETQYF. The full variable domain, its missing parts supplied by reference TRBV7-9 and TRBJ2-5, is DTGVSQNPRHKITKRGQNVTFRCDPISEHNRLYWYRQTLGQGPEFLTYFQNEAQLEKSRLLSDRFSAERPKGSFSTLEIQRTEQGDSAMYLCASSLSRQTGGETQYFGPGTRLLVL.

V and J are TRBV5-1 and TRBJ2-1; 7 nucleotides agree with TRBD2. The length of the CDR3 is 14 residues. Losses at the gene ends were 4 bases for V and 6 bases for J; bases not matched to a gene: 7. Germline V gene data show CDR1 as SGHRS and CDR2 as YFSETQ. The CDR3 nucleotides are TGCGCCAGCAGCACCCCACTAGCGTCCAATGAGCAGTTCTTC. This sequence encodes CASSTPLASNEQFF. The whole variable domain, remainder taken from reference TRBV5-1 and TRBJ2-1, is KAGVTQTPRYLIKTRGQQVTLSCSPISGHRSVSWYQQTPGQGLQFLFEYFSETQRNKGNFPGRFSGRQFSNSRSEMNVSTLELGDSALYLCASSTPLASNEQFFGPGTRLTVL.

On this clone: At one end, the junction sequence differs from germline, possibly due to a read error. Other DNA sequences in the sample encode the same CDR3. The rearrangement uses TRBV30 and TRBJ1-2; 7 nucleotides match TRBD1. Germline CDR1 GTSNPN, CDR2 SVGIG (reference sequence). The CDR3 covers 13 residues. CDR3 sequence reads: CAWSGQADLGYTF. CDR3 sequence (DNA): TGTGCTTGGAGCGGACAGGCTGATCTGGGCTACACCTTC.

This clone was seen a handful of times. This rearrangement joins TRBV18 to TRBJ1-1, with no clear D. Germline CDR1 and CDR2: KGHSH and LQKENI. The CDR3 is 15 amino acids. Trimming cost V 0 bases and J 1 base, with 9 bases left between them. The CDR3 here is CASSPPVRSNTEAFF. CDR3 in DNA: TGTGCCAGCTCACCACCCGTCCGGTCGAACACTGAAGCTTTCTTT.

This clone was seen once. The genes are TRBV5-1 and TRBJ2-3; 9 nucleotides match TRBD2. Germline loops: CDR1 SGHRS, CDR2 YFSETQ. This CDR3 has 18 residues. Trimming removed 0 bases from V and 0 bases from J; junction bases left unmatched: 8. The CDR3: CASSLESSGGTSTDTQYF. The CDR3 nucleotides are TGCGCCAGCAGCTTGGAGTCCAGCGGGGGGACTAGCACAGATACGCAGTATTTT.

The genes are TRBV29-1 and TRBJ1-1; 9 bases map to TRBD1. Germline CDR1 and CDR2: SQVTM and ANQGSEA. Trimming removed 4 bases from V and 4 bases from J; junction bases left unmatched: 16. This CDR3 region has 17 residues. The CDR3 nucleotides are TGCAGCGTTGGTGGTACCCGGGACAGGGTAGGAATCACTGAAGCTTTCTTT. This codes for CSVGGTRDRVGITEAFF.

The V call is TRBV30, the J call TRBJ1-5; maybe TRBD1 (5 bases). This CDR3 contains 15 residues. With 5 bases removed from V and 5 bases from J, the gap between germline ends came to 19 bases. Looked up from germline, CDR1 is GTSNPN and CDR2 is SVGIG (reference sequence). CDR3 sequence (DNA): TGTGCCTGGTCGGGGGGTGACGGAAAAGATCAGCCCCAGCATTTT. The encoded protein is CAWSGGDGKDQPQHF.

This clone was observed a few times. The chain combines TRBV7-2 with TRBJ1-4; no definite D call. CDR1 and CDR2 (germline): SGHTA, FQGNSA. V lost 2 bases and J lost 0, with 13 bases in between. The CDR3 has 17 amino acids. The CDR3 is CASSLNPRGATNEKLFF. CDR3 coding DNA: TGTGCCAGCAGCTTAAACCCCCGCGGGGCAACTAATGAAAAACTGTTTTTT.

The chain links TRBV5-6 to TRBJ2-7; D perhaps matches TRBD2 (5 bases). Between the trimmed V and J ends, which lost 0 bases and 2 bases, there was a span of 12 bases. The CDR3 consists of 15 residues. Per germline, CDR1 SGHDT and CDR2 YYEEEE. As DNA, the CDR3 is TGTGCCAGCAGCTTGGTTGGCGGGTTTCCCTACGAGCAGTACTTC. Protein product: CASSLVGGFPYEQYF. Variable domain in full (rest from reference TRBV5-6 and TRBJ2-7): DAGVTQSPTHLIKTRGQQVTLRCSPKSGHDTVSWYQQALGQGPQFIFQYYEEEERQRGNFPDRFSGHQFPNYSSELNVNALLLGDSALYLCASSLVGGFPYEQYFGPGTRLTVT.

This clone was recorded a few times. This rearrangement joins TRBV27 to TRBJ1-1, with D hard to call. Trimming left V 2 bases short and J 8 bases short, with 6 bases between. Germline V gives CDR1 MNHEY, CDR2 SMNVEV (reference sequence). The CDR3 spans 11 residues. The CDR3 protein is CASSLGEEAFF. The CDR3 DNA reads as TGTGCCAGCAGTTTAGGAGAGGAAGCTTTCTTT.

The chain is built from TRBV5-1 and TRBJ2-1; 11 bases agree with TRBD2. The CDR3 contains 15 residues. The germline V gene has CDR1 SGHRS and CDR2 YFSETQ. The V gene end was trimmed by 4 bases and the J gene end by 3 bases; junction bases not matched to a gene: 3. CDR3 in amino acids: CASSPTSGSYNEQFF. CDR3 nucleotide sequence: TGCGCCAGCAGCCCCACTAGCGGGAGCTACAATGAGCAGTTCTTC. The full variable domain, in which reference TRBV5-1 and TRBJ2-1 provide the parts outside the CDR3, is KAGVTQTPRYLIKTRGQQVTLSCSPISGHRSVSWYQQTPGQGLQFLFEYFSETQRNKGNFPGRFSGRQFSNSRSEMNVSTLELGDSALYLCASSPTSGSYNEQFFGPGTRLTVL.

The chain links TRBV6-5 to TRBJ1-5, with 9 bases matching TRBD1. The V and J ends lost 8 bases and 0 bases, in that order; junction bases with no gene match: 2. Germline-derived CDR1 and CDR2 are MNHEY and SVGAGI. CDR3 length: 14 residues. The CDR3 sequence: CASGQGYSNQPQHF. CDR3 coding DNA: TGTGCCAGCGGACAGGGGTATAGCAATCAGCCCCAGCATTTT.

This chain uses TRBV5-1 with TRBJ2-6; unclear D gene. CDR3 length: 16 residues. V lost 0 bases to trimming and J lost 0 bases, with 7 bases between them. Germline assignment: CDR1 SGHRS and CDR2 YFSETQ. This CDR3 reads CASSLDSPSGANVLTF. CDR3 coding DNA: TGCGCCAGCAGCTTGGACAGTCCCTCTGGGGCCAACGTCCTGACTTTC.

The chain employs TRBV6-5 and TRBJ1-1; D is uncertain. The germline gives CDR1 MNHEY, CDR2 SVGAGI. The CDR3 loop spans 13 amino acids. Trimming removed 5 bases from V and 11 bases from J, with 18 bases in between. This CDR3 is CASSENRRRGAFF. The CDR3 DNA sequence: TGTGCCAGCAGTGAAAATAGAAGGAGAGGGGCTTTCTTT.

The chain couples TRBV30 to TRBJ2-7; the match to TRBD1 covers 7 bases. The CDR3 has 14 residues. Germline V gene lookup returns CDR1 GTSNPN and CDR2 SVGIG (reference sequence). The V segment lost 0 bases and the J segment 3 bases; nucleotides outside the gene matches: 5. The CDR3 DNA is TGTGCCTGGAGTGTACCGGGACAGAGCTACGAGCAGTACTTC. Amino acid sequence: CAWSVPGQSYEQYF.

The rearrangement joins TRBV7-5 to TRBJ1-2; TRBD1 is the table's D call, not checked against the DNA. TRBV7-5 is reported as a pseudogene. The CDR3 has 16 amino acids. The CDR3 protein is CARSFVSGTANYGYTF. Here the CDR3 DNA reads TGTGCCAGAAGCTTTGTTTCGGGGACAGCTAACTATGGCTACACCTTC.

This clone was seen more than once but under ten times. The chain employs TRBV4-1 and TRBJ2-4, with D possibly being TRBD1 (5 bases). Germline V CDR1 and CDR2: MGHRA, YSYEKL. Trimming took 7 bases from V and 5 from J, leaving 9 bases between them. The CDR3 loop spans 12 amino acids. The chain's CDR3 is CASKGAQNIQYF. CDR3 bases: TGCGCCAGCAAAGGGGCCCAAAACATTCAGTACTTC.

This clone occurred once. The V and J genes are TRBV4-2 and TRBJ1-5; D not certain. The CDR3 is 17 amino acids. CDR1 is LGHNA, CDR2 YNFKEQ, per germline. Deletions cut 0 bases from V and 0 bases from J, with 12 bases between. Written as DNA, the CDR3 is TGTGCCAGCAGCCAAGATCCCGACACCGATAGCAATCAGCCCCAGCATTTT. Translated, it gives CASSQDPDTDSNQPQHF.

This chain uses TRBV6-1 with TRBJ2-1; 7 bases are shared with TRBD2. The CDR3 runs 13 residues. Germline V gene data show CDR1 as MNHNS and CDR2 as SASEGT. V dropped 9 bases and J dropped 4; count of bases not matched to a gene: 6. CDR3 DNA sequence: TGTGCCAGTGCTAGCGGAAATTACAATGAGCAGTTCTTC. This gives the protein CASASGNYNEQFF.